A single sample gave rise to the 27 T cell receptor beta chains below, sequenced in a study of early T cells in non-severe SARS-CoV-2 infection (dated by TCRdb to the early 2020s). Library generation was performed with 5' RACE. TCRdb lists the instrument as NextSeq 500. Using fastp trimming at Q25 and MiXCR clonotype assembly, TCRdb reanalyzed the public sequencing data and kept in-frame beta chains. CDR3 protein sequences are deduplicated, and each keeps its most common genes and DNA. The sample data list fewer than 100,000 distinct CDR3 sequences, and approximately 10% of these were observed just once. The ten biggest clones cover 4.7% of the sample. Sequences were obtained from whole blood. The receptors were gathered from an adult who was a healthcare worker with PCR-confirmed SARS-CoV-2 infection or an uninfected control (not recorded which).

The chain recombines TRBV5-4 with TRBJ2-2, with 8 nucleotides matching TRBD1. V was clipped by 4 bases and J by 0 bases; unmatched bases: 5. CDR3 length equals 16 residues. Looked up from germline, CDR1 is SGHNT and CDR2 is YYREEE (reference sequence). The CDR3 DNA follows: TGTGCCAGCAGCATTGACAGGGGTACGAACACCGGGGAGCTGTTTTTT. Amino acids: CASSIDRGTNTGELFF.

There are many counts of this clonotype. The V and J genes are TRBV7-9 and TRBJ1-2, with 8 bases matching TRBD1. CDR3 length equals 14 residues. V was pared by 4 bases and J by 4 bases, with 5 bases of the junction left unmatched. CDR1 SEHNR and CDR2 FQNEAQ come from the germline V gene (reference sequence). This CDR3 reads CASSSQGQGYGYTF. CDR3 bases: TGTGCCAGCAGCTCCCAAGGACAGGGCTATGGCTACACCTTC. The variable domain in full, with the rest retrieved from reference TRBV7-9 and TRBJ1-2, is DTGVSQNPRHKITKRGQNVTFRCDPISEHNRLYWYRQTLGQGPEFLTYFQNEAQLEKSRLLSDRFSAERPKGSFSTLEIQRTEQGDSAMYLCASSSQGQGYGYTFGSGTRLTVV.

The chain employs TRBV4-1 and TRBJ1-6, with 9 bases fitting TRBD1. This CDR3 region has 16 residues. Trimming cost V 1 base and J 9 bases; bases outside gene matches: 7. CDR1 and CDR2 (germline): MGHRA, YSYEKL. The CDR3 spells CASSQGGQGIFSPLHF. The CDR3 DNA reads as TGCGCCAGCAGCCAAGGTGGACAGGGGATATTTTCACCCCTCCACTTT.

This clonotype has more than one count but fewer than ten. The CDR3 reads CASSPPGQTYEQYF. The CDR3 DNA reads TGTGCCAGCTCACCCCCCGGACAGACCTACGAGCAGTACTTC. The gene calls are TRBV18 and TRBJ2-7; D is perhaps TRBD1 (6 bases). CDR1 and CDR2 (germline): KGHSH, LQKENI. The V and J ends lost 3 bases and 2 bases respectively, with 11 bases between them. The CDR3 runs to 14 residues.

The rearrangement uses TRBV27 and TRBJ2-3, with 12 bases lining up with TRBD2. This CDR3 has 18 amino acids. V shed 6 bases and J 4 bases; nucleotides not matched to a gene: 14. Germline loops: CDR1 MNHEY, CDR2 SMNVEV (reference sequence). CDR3 sequence reads: CASRKAPPGLAGSDTQYF. The CDR3 DNA is TGTGCCAGCAGAAAGGCACCTCCGGGACTAGCGGGTTCAGATACGCAGTATTTT.

There are a few counts of this clonotype. The rearrangement joins TRBV9 to TRBJ1-1; the D gene is possibly TRBD1 (6 bases). The CDR3 is made up of 14 amino acids. Germline CDR1 and CDR2: SGDLS and YYNGEE. The ends were cut back, 1 base at V and 9 bases at J, with 16 bases in the middle. As DNA, the CDR3 is TGTGCCAGCAGCGTATCACCCCAGGACAGCCAAGCTTTCTTT. Protein product: CASSVSPQDSQAFF.

This clonotype came up a few times. V and J are TRBV12-3 or TRBV12-4 and TRBJ2-1; 14 bases align to TRBD2. The ends lost 5 bases at V and 13 bases at J; junction bases unmatched: 13. CDR3 length equals 16 residues. The CDR3: CASSPGKTSGGEFQFF. CDR3 DNA sequence: TGTGCCAGCAGTCCAGGGAAGACTAGCGGGGGGGAGTTTCAGTTCTTC.

The rearrangement uses TRBV9 and TRBJ1-1, with 9 positions matching TRBD1. Germline lookup yields CDR1 SGDLS and CDR2 YYNGEE. The V and J ends lost 2 bases and 4 bases, in that order; junction bases with no gene match: 3. The CDR3 spans 14 residues. The DNA of the CDR3 is TGTGCCAGCAGCGTCGGGACAGGGTCCACTGAAGCTTTCTTT. Protein: CASSVGTGSTEAFF.

This clonotype came up many times. This chain joins TRBV6-5 and TRBJ2-5; weak D call: TRBD1 (5 bases). This CDR3 contains 15 residues. Trimming shortened V by 6 bases and J by 7 bases, and 21 bases separated the two germline ends. CDR1 MNHEY and CDR2 SVGAGI come from the germline V gene. The CDR3 reads CASRPIQGTSRTQYF. CDR3 in DNA: TGTGCCAGCAGACCCATCCAGGGCACCAGTAGGACCCAGTACTTC.

For this clonotype: Given a much more abundant clone one base away, this may be a read error. The V gene is TRBV20-1, the J gene TRBJ2-7, with 7 positions matching TRBD2. Germline CDR1 and CDR2: DFQATT and SNEGSKA (reference sequence). The CDR3 totals 12 residues. V lost 5 bases and J lost 3; bases outside the gene matches: 4. CDR3 sequence: CSAYSGYYEQYF. The CDR3 nucleotides read TGCAGTGCTTATAGCGGGTACTACGAGCAGTACTTC.

In its sample, this clonotype was seen a few times. V and J are TRBV18 and TRBJ1-1; D might be TRBD1 (5 bases). Germline V gene sequence: CDR1 KGHSH, CDR2 LQKENI. CDR3 size: 18 residues. V was trimmed by 0 bases and J by 1 base, leaving 18 bases between them. The CDR3 loop reads CASSPPRGQGRRNTEAFF. The CDR3 DNA is TGTGCCAGCTCACCACCGAGGGGTCAGGGACGGCGGAACACTGAAGCTTTCTTT.

This clonotype was recorded at least ten times. The chain links TRBV19 to TRBJ2-4; a weak D match, TRBD2 (6 bases). CDR3 size: 20 residues. Trimming removed 0 bases at V and 1 base at J, with 22 bases between. The germline CDR1 and CDR2 sequences are LNHDA and SQIVND (reference sequence). The CDR3 loop is CASSIEKASEPPGAKNIQYF. The DNA of the CDR3 is TGTGCCAGTAGTATAGAAAAGGCTAGCGAGCCCCCCGGTGCCAAAAACATTCAGTACTTC.

This clonotype has ten or more counts. V is TRBV7-2 and J is TRBJ2-1; 15 bases are a match to TRBD2. This CDR3 contains 16 residues. Trimming removed 6 bases from V and 10 bases from J; junction bases left unmatched: 10. Germline assignment: CDR1 SGHTA and CDR2 FQGNSA. DNA for the CDR3: TGTGCCAGCAGAATTGGACTAGCGGGGGGGCCGAGGGAGCAGTTCTTC. It specifies CASRIGLAGGPREQFF.

This clonotype was picked up many times. The chain uses TRBV3-1 and TRBJ1-4; a possible D gene is TRBD1 (5 bases). The germline CDR1 and CDR2 sequences are LGHDT and YNNKEL (reference sequence). The V end lost 0 bases, the J end lost 0 bases, and 8 bases lay between the germline ends. This CDR3 is built from 16 residues. CDR3 sequence (DNA): TGTGCCAGCAGCCAAGAAGAGGGGTCAACTAATGAAAAACTGTTTTTT. This sequence encodes CASSQEEGSTNEKLFF.

This clonotype was seen a handful of times. The V and J genes are TRBV5-1 and TRBJ1-2, with a tentative D call TRBD1 (6 bases). CDR3 length: 12 amino acids. V lost 4 bases and J 10 bases, leaving 14 bases between the germline ends. Per germline, CDR1 SGHRS and CDR2 YFSETQ. DNA of the CDR3: TGCGCCAGCAGCCAGACAGGCCCTCTCTACACCTTC. Translated, it gives CASSQTGPLYTF.

The gene calls are TRBV6-5 and TRBJ1-1; the D gene is possibly TRBD1 (5 bases). Germline values: CDR1 MNHEY, CDR2 SVGAGI. The CDR3 is made up of 16 amino acids. V was trimmed by 0 bases and J by 1 base, leaving 12 bases between them. The CDR3 bases are TGTGCCAGCAGTTACTCCTCCCAGGGTAGGAACACTGAAGCTTTCTTT. This gives the protein CASSYSSQGRNTEAFF.

On this clonotype: Its ends do not fully match the called genes, so a read error is possible. The chain employs TRBV5-1 and TRBJ1-2; possibly TRBD1 for D (5 bases). In germline, CDR1 is SGHRS, CDR2 YFSETQ. The CDR3 runs to 13 residues. This CDR3 is CAGSPDINYGYTF. The CDR3 DNA reads as TGCGCCGGCAGCCCGGACATCAACTATGGCTACACCTTC.

This clonotype was counted ten times or more. V gene TRBV7-6 combines with J gene TRBJ1-2; perhaps TRBD1 as D (5 bases). V dropped 3 bases and J dropped 6 bases, with 17 bases sitting between them. CDR3 length: 15 amino acids. Germline V gene sequence: CDR1 SGHVS, CDR2 FNYEAQ. Here the CDR3 reads CASSLFGGSGDGYTF. Here the CDR3 DNA reads TGTGCCAGCAGCTTGTTCGGGGGAAGTGGCGATGGCTACACCTTC.

This clonotype occurred many times. The V and J genes are TRBV29-1 and TRBJ1-2; TRBD1 matches at 7 bases. With 6 bases clipped from V and 6 bases from J, the junction kept 4 bases outside the gene matches. The CDR3 length is 11 residues. Germline V gene sequence: CDR1 SQVTM, CDR2 ANQGSEA. The CDR3 here is CSVATGNGYTF. Here the CDR3 DNA reads TGCAGCGTCGCGACAGGGAATGGCTACACCTTC.

In this sample, this clonotype turned up a few times. This chain uses TRBV20-1 with TRBJ1-2; TRBD1 aligns across 9 bases. In germline, CDR1 is DFQATT, CDR2 SNEGSKA (reference sequence). This CDR3 contains 14 residues. J lost 2 bases, V lost 4 bases, and 5 bases had no gene match. The CDR3 bases are TGCAGTGCTAAAGAAGGACAGGGGAACTATGGCTACACCTTC. Translation: CSAKEGQGNYGYTF.

V and J are TRBV7-9 and TRBJ2-1; no clear D. CDR1 SEHNR and CDR2 FQNEAQ come from the germline V gene (reference sequence). V was pared by 4 bases and J by 0 bases, with 10 bases between. This CDR3 has 15 residues. Written as DNA, the CDR3 is TGTGCCAGCAGCTCCCACGAGAGCTCCTACAATGAGCAGTTCTTC. Its protein product is CASSSHESSYNEQFF.

The chain has TRBV12-3 or TRBV12-4 and TRBJ2-3; no definite D call. This CDR3 is 16 amino acids long. V was pared by 3 bases and J by 0 bases, with 13 bases between. This CDR3 is CASSFDTSWSTDTQYF. CDR3 DNA: TGTGCCAGCAGTTTCGACACTTCATGGAGCACAGATACGCAGTATTTT.

The V gene is TRBV29-1, the J gene TRBJ2-4; possible D gene TRBD2, 6 bases. CDR1 is SQVTM and CDR2 is ANQGSEA in the germline V gene. CDR3 size: 13 residues. Trimming cost V 3 bases and J 2 bases, with 8 bases left between them. The CDR3 DNA is TGCAGCGTTGAGGAGGGGACCAAAAACATTCAGTACTTC. Its protein is CSVEEGTKNIQYF.

V and J are TRBV14 and TRBJ2-1, with D maybe TRBD2 (6 bases). V was trimmed by 1 base and J by 10 bases, leaving 17 bases between them. This CDR3 is 15 amino acids long. In germline, CDR1 is SGHDN, CDR2 FVKESK. In DNA form, the CDR3 reads TGTGCCAGCAGCCAAGTACTAGCTGAAATCGGGGAGCAGTTCTTC. It translates to CASSQVLAEIGEQFF.

CDR3 coding DNA: TGTGCCAGTAGTGCCCGAGAGCCGGGTCGCTCACCCCTCCACTTT. Encoded protein: CASSAREPGRSPLHF. This sequence joins TRBV19 and TRBJ1-6; D is uncertain. The CDR3 length is 15 residues. Looked up from germline, CDR1 is LNHDA and CDR2 is SQIVND (reference sequence). Trimming removed 5 bases at V and 10 bases at J, with 18 bases between.

This rearrangement joins TRBV30 to TRBJ2-2; D is uncertain. CDR1 is GTSNPN, CDR2 SVGIG, per germline (reference sequence). The CDR3 totals 14 residues. The V and J ends lost 2 bases and 6 bases respectively, with 13 bases between them. The CDR3 loop reads CAWSRRGNAGELFF. The CDR3, as DNA: TGTGCCTGGAGTAGGCGAGGTAACGCCGGGGAGCTGTTTTTT.

The chain employs TRBV29-1 and TRBJ2-7; D possibly corresponds to TRBD1 (7 bases). The V end was cut by 3 bases, the J end by 6 bases, with 12 bases between. Germline V CDR1 and CDR2: SQVTM, ANQGSEA. The CDR3 loop spans 12 amino acids. The CDR3 reads CSVEVQGGEQYF. CDR3 nucleotide sequence: TGCAGCGTTGAGGTCCAGGGGGGCGAGCAGTACTTC.